This TCR beta chain emerged from a study of cytomegalovirus exposure and HLA in healthy donors. This CDR3 is 13 amino acids long. The V gene lost 5 bases and the J gene lost 9 bases, with 11 bases spanning the gap. Germline V gene sequence: CDR1 SEHNR, CDR2 FQNEAQ (reference sequence). PCR amplification relied on 60 Vbeta primers (plus 13 Jbeta primers). The assay was immunoSEQ multiplex PCR, and TCRdb's table has in-frame clones only and misses some. Of 110,000 or so clones in the sample, 75% were seen once. The specimen was PBMCs. This TCR was sampled from a woman between 40 and 55 years old in good health and CMV-seropositive. This sequence joins TRBV7-9 and TRBJ1-6; TRBD1 is a possible D gene (5 bases). CDR3 in DNA: TGTGCCAGCAGCCCCGACGGGGGTTCACCCCTCCACTTT. Translating gives CASSPDGGSPLHF.